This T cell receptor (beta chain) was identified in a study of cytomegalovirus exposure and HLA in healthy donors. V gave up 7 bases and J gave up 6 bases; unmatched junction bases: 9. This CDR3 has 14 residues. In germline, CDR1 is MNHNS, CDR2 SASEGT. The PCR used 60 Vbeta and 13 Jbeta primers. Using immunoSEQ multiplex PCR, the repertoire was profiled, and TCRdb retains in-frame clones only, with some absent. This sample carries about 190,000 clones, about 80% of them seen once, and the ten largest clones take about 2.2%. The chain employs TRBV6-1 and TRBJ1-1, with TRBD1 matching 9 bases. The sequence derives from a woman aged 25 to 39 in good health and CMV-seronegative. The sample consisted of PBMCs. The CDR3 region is CASTPQGASAEAFF. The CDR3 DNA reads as TGTGCCAGCACTCCACAGGGGGCTAGTGCTGAAGCTTTCTTT.